The clone carrying this TCR beta chain was counted ten times or more. Its antigen is not known. The data were taken from a study of post-analysis software for immune sequencing data. Across the whole study: Relapsing-remitting, secondary progressive and progressive-relapsing courses of multiple sclerosis were included. Study observations and caveats: Same-batch samples co-clustered strongly by F measure. For normalized Chao1 diversity, multiple sclerosis patients scored significantly lower than controls did. Controls showed lower frequencies than patients for five TRBV segments, and TRBV5-6, TRBV5-1 and TRBV20-1 were among these.

Trimming took 2 bases from V and 5 from J, leaving 3 bases between them. CDR1 is MNHEY, CDR2 SVGAGI, per germline. The CDR3 is 11 amino acids. Each TCR beta cDNA library carried unique molecular identifiers. T cells numbering about 0.85 to 11 million yielded cDNA molecules that totaled about 500,000. TCRdb processed the PCR reads anew with MiXCR; each CDR3 protein has one entry. In the table there are hundreds of thousands of distinct CDR3 sequences, roughly 29% of which are singletons. V usage is TRBV6-5 and J usage is TRBJ2-5; D gene uncertain. Sequencing input: blood. The source of this sequence is a girl aged 5 to 17 with multiple sclerosis. This CDR3 is CASSYGETQYF. The CDR3 DNA reads as TGTGCCAGCAGTTACGGGGAGACCCAGTACTTC.